This TCR beta chain was observed in a study of blood T cell repertoires in COVID-19 (TCRdb year 2020). About the investigation overall: Collaborator samples came from the United States, Italy and Spain and covered acute and convalescent phases of COVID-19. HLA class I and class II types, where available, came from metadata supplied by the sample provider rather than from assay-based typing. The samples were drawn from two sources: the first 160 participants of the ongoing ImmuneRACE study, and 950 to 1,500 subjects contributed by 6 global collaborators. A de-identified subject ID, COVID-19 status, age in years and sex were almost always included in the sample metadata. The material from the prospective study consisted of cDNA or gDNA derived from T cells, B-cell-depleted T cells, or PBMCs. A freely available public database, intended as a resource for researchers studying the immune response to SARS-CoV-2, is where the repertoires were released. Deeply sampled blood TCRbeta repertoires from subjects exposed to, actively infected with, or recovered from COVID-19 were included in the dataset. Here is what the overall study found, with its caveats: How much clinical and demographic metadata was included differed by source and by participant, and the metadata was provided uncurated.

To note about this clone: No cognate antigen has been identified for it. The sample holds no much larger clone one base away, and base qualities are not on file.

Reading from cysteine to phenylalanine, the CDR3 counts 13 amino acids. CDR3 DNA is the only sequence kept; it has 39 bases, read in frame from the first base. The germline V gene provides CDR1 ENHRY and CDR2 SYGVKD. V loses 2 bases of germline sequence and J loses 3 bases, and the interval between the two ends is 8 bases. Collaborating institutions collected whole blood in K2EDTA tubes following their own protocols. For TCRbeta analysis, collaborator samples were shipped as frozen whole blood, as isolated PBMCs, or as DNA extracted from either sample type. TCRbeta CDR3 regions were amplified from genomic DNA by means of the immunoSEQ Assay, a bias-controlled multiplex PCR. The study's own analysis went as follows. Within the assay, amplification of reference gene primers was used to estimate how many nucleated cells each sample contained. To quantify the absolute abundance of each unique TCRbeta CDR3 rearrangement, sequence reads were collapsed and filtered. For each sample, productive Simpson clonality was calculated as the square root of Simpson's diversity index across productive rearrangements. TCRdb stores this immuneACCESS table with in-frame sequences only. Part of the clones is absent; in the studies checked, under half of the shortfall reflects unresolved V genes, and no reason is known for the rest. V and J calls and clone size follow that table, whereas D and trimming were derived from the DNA. This sample has 30,000 to 40,000 clones in its table, and about 90% of those were observed once. The top ten clonotypes cover roughly 2.1% of the sample.

This chain joins TRBV10-3 to TRBJ2-7, with no reliable assignment of the D segment. The material sequenced was peripheral blood. The receptor was derived from a man between 50 and 59 years old with active or convalescent COVID-19. The CDR3 loop reads CAISELSSYEQYF. The bases are TGTGCCATCAGTGAGCTTAGCAGCTACGAGCAGTACTTC.